The sequence of this TCR beta chain was determined in a study of blood T cell repertoires in COVID-19. Assay: immunoSEQ multiplex PCR; the TCRdb copy retains only in-frame clones and omits some. The profile shows some 320,000 clones, around 90% of them singletons. The CDR3 length is 13 residues. Germline V gene sequence: CDR1 SGDLS, CDR2 YYNGEE. The V gene lost 3 bases and the J gene lost 5 bases, with 8 bases spanning the gap. Material: PBMCs or T cells enriched from blood (not recorded which). This clonotype originated in a man in his fifties or sixties who had recovered from COVID-19. J is TRBJ2-2 and V is TRBV9, with D possibly matching TRBD1 (6 bases). The CDR3 sequence: CASSGQVTGELFF. The CDR3 DNA reads as TGTGCCAGCAGCGGACAGGTTACCGGGGAGCTGTTTTTT.